These 15 T cell receptor beta chains came from one sample sequenced in a study of control samples from healthy donors and cancer patients. The data were produced by immunoSEQ multiplex PCR, yet TCRdb's version contains in-frame clones alone and is incomplete. The repertoire holds about 180,000 clones, with 90% as singletons. Sequenced input: blood. These receptors all come from a woman between 45 and 65 years old in good health.

The CDR3 spells CASSVGPGGNTEAFF. CDR3 sequence (DNA): TGTGCCAGCAGCGTAGGCCCCGGTGGGAACACTGAAGCTTTCTTT. The V call is TRBV9, the J call TRBJ1-1; D remains ambiguous. The germline gives CDR1 SGDLS, CDR2 YYNGEE. The CDR3 runs to 15 residues. Trimming pared 0 bases from V and 1 base from J, leaving 10 bases between.

The chain has TRBV28 and TRBJ1-6, with TRBD1 as a possible D gene (6 bases). CDR1 and CDR2 (germline): MDHEN, SYDVKM. This CDR3 is 16 amino acids long. Trimming pared 4 bases from V and 2 bases from J, leaving 12 bases between. CDR3 in amino acids: CASSSTTGPYNSPLHF. CDR3 nucleotide sequence: TGTGCCAGCAGTTCCACGACAGGACCCTATAATTCACCCCTCCACTTT.

This clone was seen just once. This chain uses TRBV3-1 (or the pseudogene TRBV3-2) with TRBJ1-1; D unclear. V lost 2 bases, J lost 4 bases, and 8 bases lay in between. The length of the CDR3 is 13 residues. CDR1 is LGHDT, CDR2 YNNKEL, per germline (reference sequence). The CDR3 nucleotides read TGTGCCAGCAGCCAAAGTTACCTCACTGAAGCTTTCTTT. Translating it yields CASSQSYLTEAFF.

V usage is TRBV10-1 and J usage is TRBJ2-1; 7 bases are shared with TRBD2. The CDR3 runs 15 residues. With V trimmed by 7 bases and J by 2 bases, 8 bases remained unmatched. Germline CDR1 and CDR2: WNHNN and SYGVQD (reference sequence). The CDR3 region has the DNA TGCGCCAGCACCGAAAGCGGGGCCGCCTACAATGAGCAGTTCTTC. Protein product: CASTESGAAYNEQFF.

The rearrangement joins TRBV30 to TRBJ1-1; tentative D call: TRBD1 (5 bases). Germline V gene data show CDR1 as GTSNPN and CDR2 as SVGIG (reference sequence). V was clipped by 3 bases and J by 5 bases, with 16 bases between them. The CDR3 is made up of 14 amino acids. For the CDR3, the DNA is TGTGCCTGGAGGGTGGGTCAGCGGACAACTGAAGCTTTCTTT. It translates to CAWRVGQRTTEAFF.

The chain combines TRBV2 with TRBJ2-2; TRBD1 matches 7 bases. The CDR3 consists of 12 residues. Germline V gives CDR1 SNHLY, CDR2 FYNNEI. V shed 7 bases and J 9 bases; nucleotides not matched to a gene: 5. In DNA form, the CDR3 reads TGTGCCAGCAACAAAGGGGGCCGGGAGCTGTTTTTT. Its translation: CASNKGGRELFF.

The chain recombines TRBV19 with TRBJ2-2; the D is unclear. Trimming pared 7 bases from V and 0 bases from J, leaving 9 bases between. CDR1 and CDR2 (germline): LNHDA, SQIVND (reference sequence). The CDR3 has 14 amino acids. The CDR3 protein is CASKMGSNTGELFF. The CDR3 DNA reads as TGTGCCAGTAAAATGGGATCGAACACCGGGGAGCTGTTTTTT. Complete variable domain (other parts from reference TRBV19 and TRBJ2-2): DGGITQSPKYLFRKEGQNVTLSCEQNLNHDAMYWYRQDPGQGLRLIYYSQIVNDFQKGDIAEGYSVSREKKESFPLTVTSAQKNPTAFYLCASKMGSNTGELFFGEGSRLTVL.

This chain joins TRBV29-1 and TRBJ1-1; 7 bases align to TRBD1. The CDR3 is 13 amino acids. Trimming removed 4 bases from V and 3 bases from J; junction bases left unmatched: 5. Per germline, CDR1 SQVTM and CDR2 ANQGSEA. The CDR3 reads CSVAGQFYTEAFF. DNA of the CDR3: TGCAGCGTTGCGGGACAGTTTTACACTGAAGCTTTCTTT.

V gene TRBV5-4 combines with J gene TRBJ1-1; D uncertain. The CDR3 contains 11 residues. V was shortened by 0 bases and J by 3 bases, with 0 bases between the two germline ends. Germline V lookup: CDR1 SGHNT, CDR2 YYREEE (reference sequence). The CDR3 sequence is CASSLDTEAFF. CDR3 DNA: TGTGCCAGCAGCTTGGACACTGAAGCTTTCTTT.

V usage is TRBV4-1 and J usage is TRBJ1-1; 7 nucleotides match TRBD1. In germline, CDR1 is MGHRA, CDR2 YSYEKL. V shed 0 bases and J 5 bases; nucleotides not matched to a gene: 3. CDR3 size: 14 residues. In nucleotides, the CDR3 is TGCGCCAGCAGCCAAGATCAGGGGGGGACTGAAGCTTTCTTT. Translating gives CASSQDQGGTEAFF.

The chain uses TRBV19 and TRBJ2-5; 10 nucleotides align to TRBD2. Germline loops: CDR1 LNHDA, CDR2 SQIVND (reference sequence). The ends lost 7 bases at V and 5 bases at J; junction bases unmatched: 7. CDR3 length equals 14 residues. CDR3 sequence (DNA): TGTGCCAGTACCGCTAGCGGGGGAAGGGAGACCCAGTACTTC. It codes for CASTASGGRETQYF.

The chain couples TRBV14 to TRBJ2-1; 8 positions match TRBD2. Germline V gene data show CDR1 as SGHDN and CDR2 as FVKESK. The CDR3 runs to 13 residues. V was clipped by 1 base and J by 10 bases; unmatched bases: 3. The CDR3 DNA is TGTGCCAGCAGCCAAGTCGGGGGGGGAGAGCAGTTCTTC. It translates to CASSQVGGGEQFF.

The chain carries TRBV28 and TRBJ1-2; tentatively, D is TRBD1 (5 bases). The CDR3 length is 16 residues. Trimming left V 5 bases short and J 7 bases short, with 23 bases between. Germline assignment: CDR1 MDHEN and CDR2 SYDVKM. This CDR3 reads CASSGQLGGRGFGYTF. CDR3 in DNA: TGTGCCAGCAGTGGGCAGTTGGGCGGGAGGGGTTTTGGCTACACCTTC.

The J gene is TRBJ2-1, the V gene TRBV14, with TRBD1 as a possible D gene (5 bases). V shed 1 base and J shed 2 bases, with 12 bases lying between them. This CDR3 has 16 amino acids. From germline, CDR1 is SGHDN and CDR2 FVKESK. CDR3 region: CASSQVSGYPYNEQFF. Here the CDR3 DNA reads TGTGCCAGCAGCCAAGTGTCAGGGTACCCCTACAATGAGCAGTTCTTC.

V usage is TRBV18 and J usage is TRBJ2-7; TRBD1 agrees at 10 bases. This CDR3 is built from 13 residues. V shed 5 bases, J shed 6 bases, and the junction held 4 bases outside the gene matches. Germline-derived CDR1 and CDR2 are KGHSH and LQKENI. CDR3 in DNA: TGTGCCAGCTCATCCGACAGGGGGCGCGAGCAGTACTTC. Protein: CASSSDRGREQYF.